The 26 T cell receptor beta chains given below trace back to one sample, sequenced in a study of blood T cell repertoires in COVID-19 (TCRdb year 2020). Libraries came from the immunoSEQ multiplex PCR assay. TCRdb limited this immuneACCESS table to in-frame rearrangements with V and J called. A share of clones is missing; checked studies link under half to unresolved V genes, and the rest is unexplained. The table for this sample lists 200,000 to 250,000 clones; more than 75% of them were counted only once. The ten largest account for about 3.1% of the sample. Sequences were obtained from peripheral blood. The receptors shown here come from a woman aged 25 to 45 who had recovered from COVID-19.

The chain uses TRBV19 and TRBJ2-7; 10 bases line up with TRBD1. The CDR3 loop spans 14 amino acids. J gave up 5 bases and V 4 bases, and 5 bases lay outside the gene matches. The germline gives CDR1 LNHDA, CDR2 SQIVND (reference sequence). The CDR3 nucleotides read TGTGCCAGTAGTACACCGGGACAGGGGAACGAGCAGTACTTC. Protein product: CASSTPGQGNEQYF.

V and J are TRBV7-9 and TRBJ1-1, with no clear D. The CDR3 loop spans 15 amino acids. Germline V gives CDR1 SEHNR, CDR2 FQNEAQ (reference sequence). The ends were cut back, 5 bases at V and 3 bases at J, with 16 bases in the middle. The CDR3 region has the DNA TGTGCCAGCAGCCGGGTGGTAGCCGGGGACACTGAAGCTTTCTTT. Translation: CASSRVVAGDTEAFF.

The V call is TRBV27, the J call TRBJ1-1; D is perhaps TRBD1 (6 bases). CDR3 length: 13 amino acids. Per the germline V gene, CDR1 is MNHEY and CDR2 is SMNVEV (reference sequence). V was cut by 2 bases and J by 4 bases, with 8 bases left in between. CDR3 nucleotides: TGTGCCAGCAGTTTAACAGGGATCACTGAAGCTTTCTTT. It encodes CASSLTGITEAFF.

The genes are TRBV18 and TRBJ2-3, with a weak D call TRBD1 (6 bases). With 8 bases removed from V and 1 base from J, the gap between germline ends came to 10 bases. The CDR3 covers 13 residues. The germline V gene encodes CDR1 KGHSH and CDR2 LQKENI. The CDR3 bases are TGTGCCAGCCACGAGGGGGGCACAGATACGCAGTATTTT. Its translation: CASHEGGTDTQYF.

The J gene is TRBJ1-1, the V gene TRBV9; 7 bases align to TRBD1. This CDR3 region has 13 residues. Germline lookup yields CDR1 SGDLS and CDR2 YYNGEE. J gave up 5 bases and V 4 bases, and 5 bases lay outside the gene matches. The CDR3 region has the DNA TGTGCCAGCAGCATTGACAGGGAAACTGAAGCTTTCTTT. Residues: CASSIDRETEAFF. Looking up the rest from reference TRBV9 and TRBJ1-1 gives the full variable domain: DSGVTQTPKHLITATGQRVTLRCSPRSGDLSVYWYQQSLDQGLQFLIQYYNGEERAKGNILERFSAQQFPDLHSELNLSSLELGDSALYFCASSIDRETEAFFGQGTRLTVV.

J is TRBJ1-2 and V is TRBV15; TRBD1 might be the D (6 bases). The CDR3 runs 12 residues. V lost 4 bases and J lost 7, with 10 bases in between. Germline-derived CDR1 and CDR2 are LNHNV and YYDKDF (reference sequence). The CDR3: CATSIQGFGYTF. Here the CDR3 DNA reads TGTGCCACCAGCATACAGGGATTTGGCTACACCTTC.

V and J are TRBV4-2 and TRBJ2-5; 8 bases agree with TRBD2. V dropped 4 bases and J dropped 2; count of bases not matched to a gene: 6. Looked up from germline, CDR1 is LGHNA and CDR2 is YNFKEQ. The CDR3 is 15 amino acids. The CDR3 spells CASSLSGTTQETQYF. CDR3 nucleotide sequence: TGTGCCAGCAGCCTTAGCGGGACAACTCAAGAGACCCAGTACTTC.

This chain connects TRBV5-1 to TRBJ2-3; TRBD2 matches 8 bases. The CDR3 covers 17 residues. V lost 1 base, J lost 4 bases, and 11 bases stayed unmatched. Looked up from germline, CDR1 is SGHRS and CDR2 is YFSETQ. CDR3 nucleotides: TGCGCCAGCAGCTTGAATATGGCGGGGGGCAGTTCAGATACGCAGTATTTT. This encodes CASSLNMAGGSSDTQYF.

The rearrangement links TRBV27 to TRBJ1-2; 10 bases are shared with TRBD1. Germline V gene sequence: CDR1 MNHEY, CDR2 SMNVEV (reference sequence). Trimming cost V 1 base and J 6 bases; bases outside gene matches: 11. This CDR3 has 17 amino acids. The DNA for the CDR3 is TGTGCCAGCAGTTTATGGGGAAGACAGGGGGCTTACCATGGCTACACCTTC. Translation gives CASSLWGRQGAYHGYTF.

The V and J genes are TRBV30 and TRBJ2-7; 7 bases match TRBD2. The trim removed 5 bases at V and 0 bases at J, leaving 13 bases unmatched. Germline loops: CDR1 GTSNPN, CDR2 SVGIG (reference sequence). This CDR3 spans 16 amino acids. CDR3 DNA: TGTGCCTGGGCGGCGGGTGCGGGGGTGTACTCCTACGAGCAGTACTTC. Translated, it gives CAWAAGAGVYSYEQYF.

This chain joins TRBV19 and TRBJ1-5; possibly TRBD1 for D (6 bases). V lost 7 bases to trimming and J lost 7 bases, with 17 bases between them. The germline V gene encodes CDR1 LNHDA and CDR2 SQIVND (reference sequence). The CDR3 contains 14 residues. The CDR3 protein is CASIRAGAPQPQHF. The CDR3 nucleotides read TGTGCCAGTATACGGGCAGGGGCCCCCCAGCCCCAGCATTTT.

The V gene is TRBV11-1, the J gene TRBJ2-1, with 9 positions matching TRBD2. The CDR3 extends over 16 amino acids. CDR1 SGHAT and CDR2 FQDESV come from the germline V gene (reference sequence). V lost 5 bases and J lost 5; bases outside the gene matches: 10. The DNA of the CDR3 is TGTGCCAGCAGCGCTGGGCGGGGGGGCCTAAACAATGAGCAGTTCTTC. Its translation: CASSAGRGGLNNEQFF.

The rearrangement joins TRBV19 to TRBJ1-4; a weak D match, TRBD1 (6 bases). The CDR3 is 15 amino acids. The germline V gene encodes CDR1 LNHDA and CDR2 SQIVND (reference sequence). V shed 4 bases and J shed 0 bases, with 9 bases lying between them. The CDR3 nucleotides read TGTGCCAGTAGTAACACAGGGTCAACTAATGAAAAACTGTTTTTT. Encoded protein: CASSNTGSTNEKLFF.

The rearrangement links TRBV24-1 to TRBJ2-3; a weak D match, TRBD2 (5 bases). Trimming cost V 9 bases and J 2 bases, with 11 bases left between them. Germline CDR1 and CDR2: KGHDR and SFDVKD. The CDR3 sequence is 13 residues long. The CDR3: CATAEDDTDTQYF. In nucleotides, the CDR3 is TGTGCCACCGCGGAGGACGACACAGATACGCAGTATTTT.

This chain connects TRBV7-9 to TRBJ2-1, with 10 nucleotides matching TRBD2. The CDR3 runs 15 residues. V gave up 2 bases and J gave up 8 bases; unmatched junction bases: 6. CDR1 and CDR2 (germline): SEHNR, FQNEAQ (reference sequence). This CDR3 reads CASSLRAGGPYEQFF. CDR3 sequence (DNA): TGTGCCAGCAGCTTACGAGCGGGGGGGCCATATGAGCAGTTCTTC.

The rearrangement links TRBV5-1 to TRBJ1-1; a weak D match, TRBD1 (6 bases). CDR3 size: 14 residues. V was trimmed by 2 bases and J by 1 base, leaving 9 bases between them. Germline CDR1 reads SGHRS; CDR2 reads YFSETQ. The CDR3, as DNA: TGCGCCAGCAGCTTCCGGACAGCGAACACTGAAGCTTTCTTT. This encodes CASSFRTANTEAFF.

V is TRBV11-2 and J is TRBJ2-2; 12 bases are a match to TRBD1. The CDR3 consists of 16 residues. V gave up 5 bases and J gave up 8 bases; unmatched junction bases: 9. The germline V gene has CDR1 SGHAT and CDR2 FQNNGV. CDR3: CASSRPGQGAWGELFF. The CDR3 bases are TGTGCCAGCAGCCGGCCGGGACAGGGGGCTTGGGGGGAGCTGTTTTTT.

The chain joins TRBV2 to TRBJ1-2, with 8 bases matching TRBD1. This CDR3 contains 14 residues. Germline values: CDR1 SNHLY, CDR2 FYNNEI. The V segment lost 5 bases and the J segment 6 bases; nucleotides outside the gene matches: 8. The DNA for the CDR3 is TGTGCCAGCAGTTACAGGGGGAGGGAGGATGGCTACACCTTC. Protein: CASSYRGREDGYTF.

The V and J genes are TRBV5-6 and TRBJ2-5, with 10 positions matching TRBD2. Germline V gene data show CDR1 as SGHDT and CDR2 as YYEEEE. V lost 1 base and J lost 4; bases outside the gene matches: 13. The CDR3 extends over 18 amino acids. CDR3 nucleotides: TGTGCCAGCAGCTTGTACCACCTGAGCGGGGGGGCCTTAGAGACCCAGTACTTC. It translates to CASSLYHLSGGALETQYF.

V and J are TRBV7-9 and TRBJ1-2, with D maybe TRBD1 (6 bases). Germline V gene sequence: CDR1 SEHNR, CDR2 FQNEAQ (reference sequence). The CDR3 consists of 13 residues. Deletions cut 5 bases from V and 1 base from J, with 8 bases between. CDR3 region: CASSADSNYGYTF. The CDR3 DNA reads TGTGCCAGCAGCGCGGACAGTAACTATGGCTACACCTTC.

The chain combines TRBV27 with TRBJ2-7, with 12 bases lining up with TRBD1. CDR1 MNHEY and CDR2 SMNVEV come from the germline V gene (reference sequence). This CDR3 is built from 14 residues. The V gene end was trimmed by 2 bases and the J gene end by 5 bases; junction bases not matched to a gene: 1. DNA for the CDR3: TGTGCCAGCAGTTTAGGGACAGGGGGCAACGAGCAGTACTTC. It is translated as CASSLGTGGNEQYF.

This chain connects TRBV4-3 to TRBJ2-7, with a possible D match to TRBD2 (6 bases). The germline gives CDR1 LGHNA, CDR2 YSLEER. Trimming removed 4 bases from V and 0 bases from J, with 19 bases in between. CDR3 size: 17 residues. The CDR3 protein is CASSRSPGTGSSYEQYF. The CDR3 region has the DNA TGCGCCAGCAGCCGCAGTCCCGGGACTGGTAGCTCCTACGAGCAGTACTTC.

This chain joins TRBV4-3 and TRBJ2-7, with 11 bases matching TRBD2. The CDR3 is 17 residues long. After removal of 2 bases from V and 1 base from J, the junction contained 7 bases not matched to a gene. Per the germline V gene, CDR1 is LGHNA and CDR2 is YSLEER. The CDR3 region has the DNA TGCGCCAGCAGCCAATCTACCCTAGCGGGGGGTTCCTACGAGCAGTACTTC. This codes for CASSQSTLAGGSYEQYF.

V is TRBV5-1 and J is TRBJ1-2; 7 bases fit TRBD1. Trimming took 4 bases from V and 7 from J; bases not matched to a gene: 22. The CDR3 is 18 amino acids. Germline V CDR1 and CDR2: SGHRS, YFSETQ. CDR3 bases: TGCGCCAGCAGCCCCGGCATCGGAGGGGGCAGGCCCCTCTCTGGCTACACCTTC. Protein: CASSPGIGGGRPLSGYTF.

V gene TRBV7-2 combines with J gene TRBJ2-5; 10 positions agree with TRBD2. V shed 3 bases and J 5 bases; nucleotides not matched to a gene: 3. Germline V gene data show CDR1 as SGHTA and CDR2 as FQGNSA. The CDR3 has 14 amino acids. CDR3 loop: CASSFQRGGETQYF. CDR3 in DNA: TGTGCCAGCAGCTTTCAGCGGGGGGGGGAGACCCAGTACTTC.

The chain combines TRBV4-1 with TRBJ2-4, with 8 positions matching TRBD1. This CDR3 has 14 residues. Germline-derived CDR1 and CDR2 are MGHRA and YSYEKL. The ends lost 1 base at V and 7 bases at J; junction bases unmatched: 3. The CDR3 DNA is TGCGCCAGCAGCCAAGGTACAGGGGGTAACATTCAGTACTTC. Its protein product is CASSQGTGGNIQYF.